This TCR beta chain was profiled in a study of Ad26.COV2.S vaccination and SARS-CoV-2 variants. Across the study: Each vaccinee took Ad26.COV2.S intramuscularly, once or twice 56 days apart. Study results and caveats: Vaccinees and placebo recipients showed similar non-spike TCR breadth. Total T cell responses may have been underestimated by the TCR breadth and depth analyses.

Regarding this clone: Its antigen is unidentified.

Germline CDR1 SGHAT, CDR2 FQNNGV. Trimming removed 5 bases from V and 4 bases from J, with 5 bases in between. CDR3 size: 11 residues. The data were produced by immunoSEQ multiplex PCR, yet TCRdb's version contains in-frame clones alone and is incomplete. The sample shows about 400,000 clones, about 88% of them seen only once. Specified treatment: roughly 20 received Ad26.COV2.S at low or high dose, single or two shots; a few received placebo; per-sample allocation not given. Samples analyzed were those drawn on day 63 after the first vaccine or placebo injection. The administered vaccine (an Ad26 vector) expressed Wuhan-strain SARS-CoV-2 spike.

Here the sequenced sample was peripheral blood, taken in a trial of Ad26.COV2.S vaccine versus placebo. The V and J genes are TRBV11-2 and TRBJ1-1; D remains ambiguous. The source is a person aged 18-65 years who received the Ad26.COV2.S COVID-19 vaccine or a placebo. CDR3: CASSGGTEAFF. CDR3 coding DNA: TGTGCCAGCAGCGGCGGCACTGAAGCTTTCTTT.